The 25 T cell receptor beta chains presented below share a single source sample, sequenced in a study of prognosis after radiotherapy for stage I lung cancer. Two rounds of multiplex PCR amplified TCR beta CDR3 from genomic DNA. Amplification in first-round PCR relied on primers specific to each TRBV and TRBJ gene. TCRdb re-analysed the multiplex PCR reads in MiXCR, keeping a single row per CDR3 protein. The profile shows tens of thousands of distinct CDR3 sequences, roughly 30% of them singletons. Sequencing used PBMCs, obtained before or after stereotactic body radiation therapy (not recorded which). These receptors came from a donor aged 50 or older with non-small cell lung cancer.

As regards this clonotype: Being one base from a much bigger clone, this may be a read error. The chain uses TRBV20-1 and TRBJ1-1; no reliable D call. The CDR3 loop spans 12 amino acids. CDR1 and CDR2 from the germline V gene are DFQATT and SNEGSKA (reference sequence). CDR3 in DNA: TGCAGTGCTAAGATGGGGTCCTCTGAAGCTTTATTT. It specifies CSAKMGSSEALF.

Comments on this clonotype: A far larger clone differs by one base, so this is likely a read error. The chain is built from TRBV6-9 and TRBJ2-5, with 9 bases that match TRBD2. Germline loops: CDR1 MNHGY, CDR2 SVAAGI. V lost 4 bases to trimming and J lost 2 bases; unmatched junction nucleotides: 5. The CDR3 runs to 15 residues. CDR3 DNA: TGTGCCAGCAGTTGTCCTAGCGGGAAACAAGAGACCCAGTACTTC. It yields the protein CASSCPSGKQETQYF.

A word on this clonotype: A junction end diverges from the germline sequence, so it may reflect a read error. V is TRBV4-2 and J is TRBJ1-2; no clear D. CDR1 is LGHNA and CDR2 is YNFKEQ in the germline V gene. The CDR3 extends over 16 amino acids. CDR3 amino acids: CASSQDGGDTNCGYTF. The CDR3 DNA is TGTGCCAGCAGCCAAGATGGCGGCGACACTAACTGTGGCTACACCTTC.

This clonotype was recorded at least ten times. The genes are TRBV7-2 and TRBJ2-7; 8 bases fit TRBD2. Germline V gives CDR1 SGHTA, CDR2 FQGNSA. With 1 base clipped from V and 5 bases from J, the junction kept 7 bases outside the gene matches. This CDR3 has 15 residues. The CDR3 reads CASSLVHGGGHEQYF. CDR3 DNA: TGTGCCAGCAGCTTAGTTCACGGGGGGGGGCACGAGCAGTACTTC. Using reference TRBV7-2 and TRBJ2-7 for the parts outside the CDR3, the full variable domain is GAGVSQSPSNKVTEKGKDVELRCDPISGHTALYWYRQSLGQGLEFLIYFQGNSAPDKSGLPSDRFSAERTGGSVSTLTIQRTQQEDSAVYLCASSLVHGGGHEQYFGPGTRLTVT.

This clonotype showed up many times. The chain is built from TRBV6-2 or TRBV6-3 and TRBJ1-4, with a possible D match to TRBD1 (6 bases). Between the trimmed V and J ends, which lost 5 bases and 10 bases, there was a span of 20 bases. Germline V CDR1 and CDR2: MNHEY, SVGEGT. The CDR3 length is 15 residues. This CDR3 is CASSLQTGSQGKLFF. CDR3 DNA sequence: TGTGCCAGCAGTCTCCAAACAGGGTCGCAGGGAAAACTGTTTTTT.

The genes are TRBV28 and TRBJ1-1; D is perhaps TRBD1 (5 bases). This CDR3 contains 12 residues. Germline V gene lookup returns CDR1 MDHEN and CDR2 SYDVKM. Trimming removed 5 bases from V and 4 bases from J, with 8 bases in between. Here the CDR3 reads CASSPTGTEAFF. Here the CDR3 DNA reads TGTGCCAGCAGTCCAACAGGCACTGAAGCTTTCTTT.

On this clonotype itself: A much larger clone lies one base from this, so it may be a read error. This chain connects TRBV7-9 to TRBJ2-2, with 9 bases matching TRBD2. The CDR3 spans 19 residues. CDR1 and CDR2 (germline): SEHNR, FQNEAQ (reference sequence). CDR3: CASSLDLSTSGRLIGELVF. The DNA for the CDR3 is TGTGCCAGCAGCTTAGACCTTTCTACCAGCGGGAGGCTCATCGGGGAGCTGGTTTTT.

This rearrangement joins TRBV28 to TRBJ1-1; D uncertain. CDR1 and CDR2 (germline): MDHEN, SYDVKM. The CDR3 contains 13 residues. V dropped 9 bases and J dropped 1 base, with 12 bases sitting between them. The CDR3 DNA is TGTGCCAGTTTGGTTTCAGAGAACACTGAAGCTTTCTTT. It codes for CASLVSENTEAFF.

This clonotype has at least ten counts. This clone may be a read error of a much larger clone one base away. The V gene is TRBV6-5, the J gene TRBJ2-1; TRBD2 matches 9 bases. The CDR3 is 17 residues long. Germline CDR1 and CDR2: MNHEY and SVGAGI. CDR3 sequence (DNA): TGTGCCAGCAGTTACTCCGCTCCTAGCGGGGTCTACGATGAGCAGTTCTTC. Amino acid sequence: CASSYSAPSGVYDEQFF.

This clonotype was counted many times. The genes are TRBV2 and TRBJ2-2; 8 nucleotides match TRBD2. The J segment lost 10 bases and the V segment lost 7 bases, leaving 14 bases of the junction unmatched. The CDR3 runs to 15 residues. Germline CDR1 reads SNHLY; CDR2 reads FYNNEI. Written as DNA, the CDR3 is TGTGCCAGCAAAGGGGGTCTCGGGAGGGGACCGGAGCTGTTTTTT. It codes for CASKGGLGRGPELFF.

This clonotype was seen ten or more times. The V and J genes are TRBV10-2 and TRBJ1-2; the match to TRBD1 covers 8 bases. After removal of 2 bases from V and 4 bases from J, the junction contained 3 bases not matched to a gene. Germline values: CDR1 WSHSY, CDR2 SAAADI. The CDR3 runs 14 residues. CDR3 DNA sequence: TGCGCCAGCAGTGAGGTTGGACAGGGCTATGGCTACACCTTC. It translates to CASSEVGQGYGYTF.

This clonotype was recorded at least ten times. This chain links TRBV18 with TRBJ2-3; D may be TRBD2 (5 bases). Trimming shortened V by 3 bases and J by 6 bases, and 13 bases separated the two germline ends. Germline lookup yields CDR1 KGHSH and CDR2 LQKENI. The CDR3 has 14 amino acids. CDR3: CASSPLWLADTQYF. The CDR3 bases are TGTGCCAGCTCACCCCTATGGCTAGCTGATACGCAGTATTTT.

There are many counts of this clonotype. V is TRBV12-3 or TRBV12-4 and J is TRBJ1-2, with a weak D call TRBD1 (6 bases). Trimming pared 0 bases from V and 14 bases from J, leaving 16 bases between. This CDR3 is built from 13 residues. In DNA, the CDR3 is TGTGCCAGCAGTTTAGCGTCGGCAGGGGCTTTTACCTTC. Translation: CASSLASAGAFTF.

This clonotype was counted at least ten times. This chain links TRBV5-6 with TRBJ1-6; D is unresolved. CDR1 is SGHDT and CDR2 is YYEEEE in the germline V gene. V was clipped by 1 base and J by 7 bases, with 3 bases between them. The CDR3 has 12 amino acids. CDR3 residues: CASSLFNSPLHF. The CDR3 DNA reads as TGTGCCAGCAGCTTGTTCAATTCACCCCTCCACTTT.

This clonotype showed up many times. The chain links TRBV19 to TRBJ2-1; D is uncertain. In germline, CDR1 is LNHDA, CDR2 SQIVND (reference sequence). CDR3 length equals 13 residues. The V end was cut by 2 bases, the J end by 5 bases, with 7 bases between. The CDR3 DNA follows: TGTGCCAGTAGTATAAGTCTAAACAATGAGCAGTTCTTC. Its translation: CASSISLNNEQFF.

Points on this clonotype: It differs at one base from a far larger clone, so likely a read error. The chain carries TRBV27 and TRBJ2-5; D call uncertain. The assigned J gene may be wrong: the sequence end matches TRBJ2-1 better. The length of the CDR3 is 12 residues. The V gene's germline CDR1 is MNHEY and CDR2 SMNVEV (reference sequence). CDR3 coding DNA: TGTGCCAGCTGGCAATTCTACAATGAGCAGTTCTTC. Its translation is CASWQFYNEQFF.

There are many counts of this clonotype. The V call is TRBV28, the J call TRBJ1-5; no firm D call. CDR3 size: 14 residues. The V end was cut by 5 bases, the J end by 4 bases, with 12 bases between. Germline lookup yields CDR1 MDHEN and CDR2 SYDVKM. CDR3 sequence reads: CASSQGMRNQPQHF. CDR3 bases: TGTGCCAGCAGTCAAGGGATGCGAAATCAGCCCCAGCATTTT.

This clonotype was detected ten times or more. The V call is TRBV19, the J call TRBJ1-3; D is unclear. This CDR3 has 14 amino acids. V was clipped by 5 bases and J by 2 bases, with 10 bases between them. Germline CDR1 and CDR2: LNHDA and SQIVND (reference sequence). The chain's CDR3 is CASSPAVTGNTIYF. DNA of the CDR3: TGTGCCAGTAGTCCCGCAGTCACTGGAAACACCATATATTTT.

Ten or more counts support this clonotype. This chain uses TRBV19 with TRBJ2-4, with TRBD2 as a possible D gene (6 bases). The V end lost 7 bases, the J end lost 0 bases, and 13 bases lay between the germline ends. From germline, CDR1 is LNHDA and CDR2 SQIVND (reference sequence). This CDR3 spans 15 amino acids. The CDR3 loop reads CASTSVGLAKNIQYF. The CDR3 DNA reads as TGTGCCAGTACCAGCGTGGGACTAGCCAAAAACATTCAGTACTTC.

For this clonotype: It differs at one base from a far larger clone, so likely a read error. The DNA of the CDR3 is TGTGCCAGCAGCCCCTACAGCGGGGCAGCGAACACCGGGGAGCTGTTTTTT. Translating it yields CASSPYSGAANTGELFF. The chain links TRBV7-8 to TRBJ2-2; TRBD2 matches at 7 bases. This CDR3 spans 17 amino acids. The ends lost 5 bases at V and 0 bases at J; junction bases unmatched: 9. CDR1 SGHVS and CDR2 FQNEAQ come from the germline V gene.

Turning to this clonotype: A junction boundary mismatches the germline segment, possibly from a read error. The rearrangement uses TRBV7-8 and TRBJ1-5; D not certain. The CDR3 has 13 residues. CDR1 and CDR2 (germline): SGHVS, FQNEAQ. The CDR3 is CASSPLSNQTQHF. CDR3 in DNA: TGTGCCAGCAGCCCACTGTCAAATCAGACCCAGCATTTT.

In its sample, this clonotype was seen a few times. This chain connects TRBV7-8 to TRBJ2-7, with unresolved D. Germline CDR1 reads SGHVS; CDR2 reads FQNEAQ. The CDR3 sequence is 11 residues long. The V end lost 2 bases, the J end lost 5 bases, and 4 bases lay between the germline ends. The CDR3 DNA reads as TGTGCCAGCAGCTTATGGGACGAGCAGTACTTC. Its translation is CASSLWDEQYF.

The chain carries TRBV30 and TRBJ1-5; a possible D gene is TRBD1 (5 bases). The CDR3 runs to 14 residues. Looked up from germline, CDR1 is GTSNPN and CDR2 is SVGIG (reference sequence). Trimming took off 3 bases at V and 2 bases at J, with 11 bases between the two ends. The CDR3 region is CAWRDVGGNQPQHF. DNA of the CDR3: TGTGCCTGGAGGGACGTGGGGGGCAATCAGCCCCAGCATTTT.

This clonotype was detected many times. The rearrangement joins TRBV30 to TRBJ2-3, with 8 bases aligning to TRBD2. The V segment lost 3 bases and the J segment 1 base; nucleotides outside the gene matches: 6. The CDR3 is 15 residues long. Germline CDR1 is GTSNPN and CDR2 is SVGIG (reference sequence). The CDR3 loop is CAWSPGTRGTDTQYF. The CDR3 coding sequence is TGTGCCTGGAGCCCCGGGACTAGGGGCACAGATACGCAGTATTTT.

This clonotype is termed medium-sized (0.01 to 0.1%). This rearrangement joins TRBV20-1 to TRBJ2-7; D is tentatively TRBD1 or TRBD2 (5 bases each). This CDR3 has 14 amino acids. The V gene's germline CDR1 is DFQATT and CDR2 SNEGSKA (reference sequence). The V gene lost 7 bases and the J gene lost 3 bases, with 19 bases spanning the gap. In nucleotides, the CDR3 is TGCAGTGTAACCGGGACGGGATTTTTCTACGAGCAGTACTTC. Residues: CSVTGTGFFYEQYF.